Listed below are T cell receptor beta chains from one sample, sequenced in a study of Graves' ophthalmopathy and Graves' hyperthyroidism. TCRdb passed the multiplex PCR reads through MiXCR, listing each CDR3 protein once. Seen here are about 590,000 distinct CDR3 sequences, about 40% observed once, and the top ten hold roughly 4.5%. The sample consisted of peripheral blood or thyroid tissue (not recorded which). All receptors derive from an adult man with Graves' hyperthyroidism. Both conserved end residues are part of each CDR3. Fields, in order: J gene, clone size, D gene, V gene, CDR3 DNA, CDR3 protein. The D gene is left open where the match is weak. Only some rows state a clone size, as once, few, many or a class for expanded clones.

TRBJ2-5	many	.	TRBV3-1	TGTGCCAGCAGCCAAGATCTCGGCTACCAAGAGACCCAGTACTTC	CASSQDLGYQETQYF
TRBJ1-2	many	.	TRBV29-1	TGCAGCACCCGGGGGGGGGGCTATGGCTACACCTTC	CSTRGGGYGYTF
TRBJ2-5	.	TRBD1	TRBV20-1	TGCAGTGCTAGAGTGGGACAGGGAGAGACCCAGTACTTC	CSARVGQGETQYF
TRBJ2-6	many	.	TRBV29-1	TGCAGCGCCGGGCGGGTTACCCCCTCTGGGGCCAACGTCCTGACTTTC	CSAGRVTPSGANVLTF
TRBJ1-5	few	.	TRBV12-3/TRBV12-4	TGTGCCAGCAATGGGGGCAGCAATCAGCCCCAGCATTTT	CASNGGSNQPQHF
TRBJ1-5	.	TRBD1	TRBV19	TGTGCCAGTAGTATCGGGACAGGGATTGATGAGACCCAGCATTTT	CASSIGTGIDETQHF
TRBJ2-5	.	.	TRBV29-1	TGCAGCGTTGAGGGCGGAGAGACCCAGTACTTC	CSVEGGETQYF
TRBJ1-1	many	TRBD1	TRBV6-5	TGTGCCAGCAGCCACTACCGGGACAGGGGTACTGAAGCTTTCTTT	CASSHYRDRGTEAFF
TRBJ1-2	many	.	TRBV10-3	TGTGCCACCGGGTCTTTCTATGGCTACACCTTC	CATGSFYGYTF
TRBJ1-4	many	TRBD1	TRBV7-9	TGTGCCAGCAGCTTAACTCCAACAGGGGGCCTTGAAAAACTGTTTTTT	CASSLTPTGGLEKLFF
TRBJ1-1	once	.	TRBV19	TGTGCCAGCGGCCCACGGGTGAACACTGAAGCTTTCTTT	CASGPRVNTEAFF
TRBJ2-3	.	TRBD2	TRBV7-3	TGTGCCAGCAGCCAAGCGGGGGCAATGAGCACAGATACGCAGTATTTT	CASSQAGAMSTDTQYF
TRBJ1-1	many	.	TRBV20-1	TGCAGTGCCCAATATAGGCTGAACACTGAAGCTTTCTTT	CSAQYRLNTEAFF
TRBJ1-6	.	TRBD1	TRBV10-2	TGCGCCAGCAGTGCCCTGGAGGACAGGGATTCCCCCCTCCACTTT	CASSALEDRDSPLHF
TRBJ1-1	many	.	TRBV2	TGTGCCAGCAGTGACGCTTTACGAGGCACTGAAGCTTTCTTT	CASSDALRGTEAFF
TRBJ2-1	.	.	TRBV2	TGTGCCAGCTCTCTAGCAGGGGAGCAGTTCTTC	CASSLAGEQFF
TRBJ2-7	.	TRBD2	TRBV7-8	TGTGCCTGGAGTAAACTAGCGGGAGGCTACGAGCAGTACTTC	CAWSKLAGGYEQYF
TRBJ1-2	once	TRBD1	TRBV29-1	TGCAGTCGGGACAGGGGAGGCTATGGCTACACCTTC	CSRDRGGYGYTF
TRBJ2-7	.	.	TRBV2	TGTGCCAGCAGTGCTGCCCGATCGCAGGGCACCGAGCAGTACTTC	CASSAARSQGTEQYF
TRBJ2-5	.	.	TRBV6-1	TGTGCCAGCAGTGAAATAGCAGACATCTGGTACCAAGAGACCCAGTACTTC	CASSEIADIWYQETQYF
TRBJ2-7	.	.	TRBV10-3	TGTGCCAGCAGTTACTCGACGGGAGAGCAGTACTTC	CASSYSTGEQYF
TRBJ2-2	many	TRBD2	TRBV24-1	TGTGCCACCAGTGATTTGTTTTTCGGGACTAGTGGCACCGGGGAGCTGTTTTTT	CATSDLFFGTSGTGELFF
TRBJ2-1	.	.	TRBV7-9	TGTGCCAGCAGCTTAGCGCTAGGATCCTACAATGAGCAGTTCTTC	CASSLALGSYNEQFF
TRBJ2-2	many	TRBD2	TRBV29-1	TGCAGCGTCGAGGGGCTAGCGGGACCCACCGGGGAGCTGTTTTTT	CSVEGLAGPTGELFF
TRBJ2-5	many	.	TRBV9	TGCGCCAGCAGCGTAGACGGAGGGGCGACCCAGTACTTC	CASSVDGGATQYF
TRBJ2-7	many	.	TRBV29-1	TGCAGCGTTGGTGGGGGGACAGCCTACGAGCAGTACTTC	CSVGGGTAYEQYF